The text below deals with one TCR beta chain. Which antigen it targets is not known. A read error is possible here, since a much larger clone lies one base away. This record comes from a study of blood T cells in healthy people across ages (dated by TCRdb to between 2014 and 2017). Concerning the study at large: In model experiments, template switching captured roughly one uniquely barcoded TCR beta cDNA molecule for every two T cells. Two additional independent replicas of 1 million unique cDNA reads from the same blood draw were analyzed for two donors (one aged 18 to 30 and one aged 80 or older). The study measured age-related changes in TCR beta repertoire diversity using deep sequencing normalized with unique cDNA molecular identifiers. Donors were grouped into four age groups: young (average 16 years), middle-aged (39), aged (around 56) and long-lived (about 90). Donors of different ages were randomly distributed across sequencing lanes to avoid experimental bias. General findings and caveats noted by the study authors: Compared with the aged group, more naive CD4+ T cells, fewer expanded clones and increased TCR diversity were shown by the long-lived group, suggesting age selection. There was a strong correlation between observed TCR beta diversity and the percentage of naive T cells measured by flow cytometry. Observed TCR beta diversity per million T cells fell roughly linearly with age, and a significant reduction was already apparent by age approximately 41. Estimates of total diversity from one million sequenced T cells were regarded as lower bounds and underestimates. Conclusive comparison of naive and antigen-experienced compartments was prevented by the profiling of bulk unsorted PBMCs. Donor CMV infection status was unknown, potentially confounding age-related changes in expanded clonotypes.

Receptors were amplified or captured by 5' RACE. The sample was run on an Illumina HiSeq 2500. A second PCR of about 7 to 12 cycles was performed with a sample-barcoded 5' primer and a J-beta primer mix. A template-switch 5' adaptor carrying 12 random nucleotides introduced a unique molecular identifier onto each TCR beta cDNA molecule. Each sample yielded at least 3 million CDR3-containing paired-end reads. The Mint cDNA synthesis kit, primed by a TRBC-specific oligonucleotide, was used to synthesize first-strand cDNA from all RNA. All cDNA was treated with uracil-DNA glycosylase and then went through a first 18-cycle PCR with the universal primers M1SS and BC2_uni_R. The paper's processing steps were these. Each sample was normalized by randomly selecting 1 million high-quality reads, each carrying a distinct molecular identifier. Reads sharing molecular identifiers were discarded rather than binned into consensus sequences. MiTCR, run with a Q25 quality threshold and the strictest error-elimination algorithm, handled CDR3 identification, clonotype clustering and error correction. A nonparametric unseen species model with Euler transformation was used to estimate lower-bound total TCR beta diversity. Using fastp at Q25 and MiXCR, TCRdb reprocessed the public reads and kept productive beta chains. Duplicate CDR3 protein sequences are folded into a single record with the most common DNA and genes. TCRdb, rather than the study authors, made the V and J calls. For this sample there are some 1.5 million distinct CDR3 sequences; about 30% appear just once. The ten biggest clones cover 7.7% of the sample.

The roughly 38 donors, aged roughly 6 to 100 years, were systemically healthy Caucasian individuals from Russia. Ten milliliters of peripheral blood were collected from each donor into EDTA-treated Vacutainer tubes. Ficoll-Paque density-gradient centrifugation was used to isolate PBMCs, with at least 6 million per sample. Total RNA was extracted from PBMCs with Trizol reagent, with at least 5 micrograms obtained per sample. For every donor, flow cytometry on a PBMC aliquot measured the percentage of naive CD45RAhigh/CD27high T cells. CDR1 is given as DFQATT and CDR2 as SNEGSKA, both from the germline V gene (reference sequence). The CDR3 runs 17 amino acids, cysteine and phenylalanine included. The CDR3 DNA has 51 bases and is translated from base 1. Ends trimmed: V by 3 bases, J by 5 bases; bases unmatched to a gene: 14.

The chain is made from TRBV20-1 and TRBJ2-1; 9 middle bases align to TRBD2. The sequence was obtained from a young woman in good health. The material sequenced was blood. CDR3 protein: CSARRQGGGRAHNEQFF. The nucleotide sequence reads TGCAGTGCTAGGAGACAGGGCGGCGGGAGGGCCCACAATGAGCAGTTCTTC.